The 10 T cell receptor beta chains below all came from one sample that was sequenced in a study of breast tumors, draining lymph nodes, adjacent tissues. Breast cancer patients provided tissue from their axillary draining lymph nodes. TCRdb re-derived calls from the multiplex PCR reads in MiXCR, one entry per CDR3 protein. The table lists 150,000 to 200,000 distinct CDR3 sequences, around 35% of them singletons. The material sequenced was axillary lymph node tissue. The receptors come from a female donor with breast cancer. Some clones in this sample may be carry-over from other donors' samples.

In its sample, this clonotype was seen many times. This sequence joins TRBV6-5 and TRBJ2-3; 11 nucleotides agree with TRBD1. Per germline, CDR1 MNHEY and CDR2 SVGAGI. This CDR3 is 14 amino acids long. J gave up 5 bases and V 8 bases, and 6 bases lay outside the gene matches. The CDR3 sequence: CASHGQGAGDTQYF. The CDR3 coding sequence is TGTGCCAGCCACGGACAGGGGGCGGGAGATACGCAGTATTTT.

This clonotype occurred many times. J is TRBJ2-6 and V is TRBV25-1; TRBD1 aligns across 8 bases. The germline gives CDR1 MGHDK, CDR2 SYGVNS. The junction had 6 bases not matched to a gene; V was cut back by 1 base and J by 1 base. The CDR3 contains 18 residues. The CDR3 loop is CASSESGTGLSGANVLTF. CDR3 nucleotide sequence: TGTGCCAGCAGTGAATCCGGGACAGGACTATCTGGGGCCAACGTCCTGACTTTC.

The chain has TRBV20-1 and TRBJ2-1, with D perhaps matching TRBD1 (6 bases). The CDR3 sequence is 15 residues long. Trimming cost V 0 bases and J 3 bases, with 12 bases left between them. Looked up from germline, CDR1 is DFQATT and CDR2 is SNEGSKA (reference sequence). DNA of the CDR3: TGCAGTGCTAGAGATGCAGGGGAGTACTACAATGAGCAGTTCTTC. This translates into CSARDAGEYYNEQFF.

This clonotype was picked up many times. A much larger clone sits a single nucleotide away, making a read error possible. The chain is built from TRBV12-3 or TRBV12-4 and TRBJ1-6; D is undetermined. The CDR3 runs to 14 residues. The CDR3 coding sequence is TGTGTCAGCAGTTTCGAGGCCTTTCGGTCACCCCTCCACTTT. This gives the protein CVSSFEAFRSPLHF.

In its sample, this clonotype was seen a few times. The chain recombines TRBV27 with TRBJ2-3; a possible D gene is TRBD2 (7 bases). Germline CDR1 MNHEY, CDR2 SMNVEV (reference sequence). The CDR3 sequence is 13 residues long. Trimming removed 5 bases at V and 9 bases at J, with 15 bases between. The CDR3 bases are TGTGCCAGCAGTATAGGGGGGGACATAACGCAGTATTTT. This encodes CASSIGGDITQYF.

CDR3 region: CASSLGPNHNDEQFF. CDR3 DNA sequence: TGCGCCAGCAGCTTAGGGCCCAACCACAACGATGAGCAGTTCTTC. V usage is TRBV5-1 and J usage is TRBJ2-1; D is ambiguous. The CDR3 is made up of 15 amino acids. With 2 bases removed from V and 8 bases from J, the gap between germline ends came to 17 bases. Germline-derived CDR1 and CDR2 are SGHRS and YFSETQ.

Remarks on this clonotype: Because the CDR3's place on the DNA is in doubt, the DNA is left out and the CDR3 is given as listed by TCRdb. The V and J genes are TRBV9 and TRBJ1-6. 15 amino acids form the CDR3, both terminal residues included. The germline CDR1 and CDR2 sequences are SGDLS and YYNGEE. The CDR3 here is CASSVGAGAHSPLLF.

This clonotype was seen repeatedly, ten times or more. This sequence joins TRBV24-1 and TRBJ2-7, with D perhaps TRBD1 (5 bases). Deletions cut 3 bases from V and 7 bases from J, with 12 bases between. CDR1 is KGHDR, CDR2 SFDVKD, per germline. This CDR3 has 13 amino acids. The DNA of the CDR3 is TGTGCCACCAGTGATCCCGCCTACAGGGAGCAGTACTTC. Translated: CATSDPAYREQYF.

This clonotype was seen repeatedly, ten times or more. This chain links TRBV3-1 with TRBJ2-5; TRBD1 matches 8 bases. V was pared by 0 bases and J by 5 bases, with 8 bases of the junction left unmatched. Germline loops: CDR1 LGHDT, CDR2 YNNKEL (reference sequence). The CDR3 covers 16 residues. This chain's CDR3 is CASSQDWAGGGETQYF. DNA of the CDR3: TGTGCCAGCAGCCAAGATTGGGCAGGGGGCGGGGAGACCCAGTACTTC.

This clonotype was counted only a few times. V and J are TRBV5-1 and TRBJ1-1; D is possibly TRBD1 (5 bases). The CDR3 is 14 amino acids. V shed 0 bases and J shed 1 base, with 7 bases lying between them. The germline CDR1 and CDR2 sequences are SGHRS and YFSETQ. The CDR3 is CASSLDRRNTEAFF. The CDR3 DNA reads TGCGCCAGCAGCTTGGACAGGAGGAACACTGAAGCTTTCTTT.